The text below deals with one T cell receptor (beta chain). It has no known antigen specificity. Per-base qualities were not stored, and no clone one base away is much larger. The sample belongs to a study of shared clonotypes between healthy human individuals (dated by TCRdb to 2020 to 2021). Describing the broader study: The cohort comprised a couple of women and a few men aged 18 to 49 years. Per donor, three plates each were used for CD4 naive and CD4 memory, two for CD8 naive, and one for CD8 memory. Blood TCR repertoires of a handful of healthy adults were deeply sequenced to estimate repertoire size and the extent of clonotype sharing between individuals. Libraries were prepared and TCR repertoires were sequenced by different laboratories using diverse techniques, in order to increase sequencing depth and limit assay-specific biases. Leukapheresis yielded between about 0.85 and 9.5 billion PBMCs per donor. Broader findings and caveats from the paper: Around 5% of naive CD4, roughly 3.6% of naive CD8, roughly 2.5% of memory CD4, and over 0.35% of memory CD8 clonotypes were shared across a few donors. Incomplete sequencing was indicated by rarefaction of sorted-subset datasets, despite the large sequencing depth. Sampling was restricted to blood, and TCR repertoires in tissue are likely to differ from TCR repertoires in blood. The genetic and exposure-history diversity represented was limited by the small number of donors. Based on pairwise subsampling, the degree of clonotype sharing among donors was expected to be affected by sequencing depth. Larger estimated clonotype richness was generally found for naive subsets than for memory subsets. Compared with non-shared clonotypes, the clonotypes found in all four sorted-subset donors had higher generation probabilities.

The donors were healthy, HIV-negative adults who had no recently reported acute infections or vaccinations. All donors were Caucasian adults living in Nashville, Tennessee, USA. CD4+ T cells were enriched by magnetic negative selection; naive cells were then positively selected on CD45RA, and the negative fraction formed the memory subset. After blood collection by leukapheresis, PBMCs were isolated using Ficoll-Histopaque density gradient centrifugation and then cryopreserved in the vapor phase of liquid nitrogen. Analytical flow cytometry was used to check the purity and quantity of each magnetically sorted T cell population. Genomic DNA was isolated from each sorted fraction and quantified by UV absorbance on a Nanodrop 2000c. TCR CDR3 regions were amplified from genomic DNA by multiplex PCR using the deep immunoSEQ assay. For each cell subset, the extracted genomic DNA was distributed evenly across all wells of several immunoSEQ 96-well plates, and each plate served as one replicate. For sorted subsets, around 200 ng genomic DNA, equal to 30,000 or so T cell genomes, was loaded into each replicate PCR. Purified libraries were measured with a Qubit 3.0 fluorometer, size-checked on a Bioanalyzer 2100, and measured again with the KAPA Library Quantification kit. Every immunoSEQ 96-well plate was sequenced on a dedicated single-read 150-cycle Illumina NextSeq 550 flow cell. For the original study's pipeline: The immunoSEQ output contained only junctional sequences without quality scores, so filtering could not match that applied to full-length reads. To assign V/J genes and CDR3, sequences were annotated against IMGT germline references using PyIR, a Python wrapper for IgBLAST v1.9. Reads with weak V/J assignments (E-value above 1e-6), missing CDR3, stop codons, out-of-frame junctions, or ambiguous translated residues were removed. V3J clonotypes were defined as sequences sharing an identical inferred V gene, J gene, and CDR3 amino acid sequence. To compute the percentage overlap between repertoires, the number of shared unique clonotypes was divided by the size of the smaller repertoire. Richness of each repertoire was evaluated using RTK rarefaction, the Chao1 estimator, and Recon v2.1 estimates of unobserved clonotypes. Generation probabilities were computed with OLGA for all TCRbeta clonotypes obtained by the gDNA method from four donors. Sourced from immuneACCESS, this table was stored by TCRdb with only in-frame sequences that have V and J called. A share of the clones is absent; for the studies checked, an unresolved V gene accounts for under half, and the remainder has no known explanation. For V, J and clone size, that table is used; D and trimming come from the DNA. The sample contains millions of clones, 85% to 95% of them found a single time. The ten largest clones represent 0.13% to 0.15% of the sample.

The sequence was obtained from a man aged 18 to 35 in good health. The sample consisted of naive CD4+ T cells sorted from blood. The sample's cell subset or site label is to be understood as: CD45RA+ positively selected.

The DNA sequence is given as TGCGCCAGCAGCCAAGAGGCTATACTAGCGTATGATGAGCAGTTCTTC. It is translated as CASSQEAILAYDEQFF. Here the chain combines TRBV4-3 and TRBJ2-1, and TRBD2 matches 7 of the central bases. Spanning cysteine to phenylalanine, the CDR3 consists of 16 amino acids. Just the 48-base CDR3 DNA is kept, in frame starting at base 1. Based on the germline V gene, the CDR1 and CDR2 sequences are LGHNA and YSLEER. V has 0 bases trimmed and J has 8 bases trimmed; junction bases matching no gene number 10.